This T cell receptor (beta chain) was obtained from a study of T-cell reconstitution after alpha-beta-depleted transplantation in children. Study-wide findings and caveats: Two months or so post-transplant, alpha-beta T cells reportedly derived from several hundred expanded graft clones.

This clonotype was seen a few times. Its antigen is undetermined. CDR3 length equals 17 residues. CDR1 SGHRS and CDR2 YFSETQ come from the germline V gene. J lost 1 base, V lost 2 bases, and 7 bases had no gene match. Using unique molecular identifiers, the investigators prepared the TCRbeta library. MiXCR, run by TCRdb on the PCR reads, gives a single entry per CDR3 protein. The sample has 700,000 to 850,000 distinct CDR3 sequences; roughly 15% are singletons. The sequencing here drew on PBMCs, mostly from graft donor cells, taken 360 days after TCRalphabeta/CD19-depleted stem cell transplant. This receptor was taken from a male patient between 10 and 17 years old who had a stem cell transplant for acute lymphoblastic leukemia, so the T cells may come from the graft donor. This chain joins TRBV5-1 and TRBJ2-7, with 12 bases identical to TRBD2. The CDR3 DNA sequence: TGCGCCAGCAGCTTAGACCGAGGACTAGCGGGGTCCTACGAGCAGTACTTC. Residues: CASSLDRGLAGSYEQYF.